This T cell receptor (beta chain) is from a study of T cell changes during pregnancy in multiple sclerosis. The CDR3 consists of 16 residues. Germline CDR1 and CDR2: SGHTA and FQGNSA. Trimming took 4 bases from V and 5 from J; bases not matched to a gene: 11. Sequenced by immunoSEQ multiplex PCR; TCRdb stores in-frame clones only, minus some. The sample yields more than 80,000 clones, 92% seen once. Sequences were derived from peripheral blood, sampled in the first trimester of pregnancy. The receptor comes from a female donor with multiple sclerosis, enrolled in a pregnancy study. The rearrangement links TRBV7-2 to TRBJ2-5; 9 nucleotides agree with TRBD2. CDR3 sequence (DNA): TGTGCCAGCAGCTCGGAAGGGGGACTAGCAGGGGAGACCCAGTACTTC. It yields the protein CASSSEGGLAGETQYF.